These T cell receptor beta chains were read from a single sample in a study of blood T cell repertoires in COVID-19. The repertoire was sequenced with immunoSEQ multiplex PCR; TCRdb's copy has only in-frame clones and lacks some. The repertoire holds some 270,000 clones, with approximately 88% as singletons. The source material was peripheral blood. The receptor source for this set is a man in his forties or fifties with acute or convalescent COVID-19. Both conserved end residues are part of each CDR3. Each record gives: clone size, V gene, D gene, J gene, CDR3 DNA, CDR3 protein. A D gene is named only where the DNA matches it firmly. Clone sizes are given selectively: once, few, many, or a class where the clone is expanded.

>-|TRBV7-8|-|TRBJ2-5
TGTGCCAGCAGCTCTCTCGGGGGAGTATACCAAGAGACCCAGTACTTC
CASSSLGGVYQETQYF
>once|TRBV7-2|-|TRBJ1-2
TGTGCCAGCAGCTATATAGCTAACTATGGCTACACCTTC
CASSYIANYGYTF
>-|TRBV7-9|TRBD1|TRBJ2-1
TGTGCCAGCAGCCCGGACAGGAACAATGAGCAGTTCTTC
CASSPDRNNEQFF
>few|TRBV6-5|TRBD1|TRBJ1-2
TGTGCCAGCAGTTCGTTGGGGGGGACAGGGAAAGGCTACACCTTC
CASSSLGGTGKGYTF
>-|TRBV7-3|-|TRBJ1-6
TGTGCCAGCAGCTTGGACAGCGATTCACCCCTCCACTTT
CASSLDSDSPLHF
>-|TRBV10-2|-|TRBJ1-2
TGCGCCAGCAGTGAGTGGAAGGGACTCCGACTGGGCTACACCTTC
CASSEWKGLRLGYTF
>-|TRBV10-3|-|TRBJ1-1
TGTGCCATCAGTGAGTCGGGAGAGATGAACACTGAAGCTTTCTTT
CAISESGEMNTEAFF
>once|TRBV7-3|TRBD1|TRBJ1-1
TGTGCCAGCAGCGTTACCTTCACAGGGGACATCACTGAAGCTTTCTTT
CASSVTFTGDITEAFF
>-|TRBV11-2|-|TRBJ2-3
TGTGCCAGCAGCTTAAGACTTAGCGGTAGCACAGATACGCAGTATTTT
CASSLRLSGSTDTQYF
>-|TRBV13|TRBD1|TRBJ2-7
TGTGCCAGCAGCCCCGGACAGGTGGTCAACGAGCAGTACTTC
CASSPGQVVNEQYF
>-|TRBV18|-|TRBJ2-3
TGTGCCAGCTCAGGGGGCCAGGGGCATATAGATACGCAGTATTTT
CASSGGQGHIDTQYF
>-|TRBV5-6|-|TRBJ2-3
TGTGCCAGCAGCTTGGTGGCGGTAGCTACGCAGTATTTT
CASSLVAVATQYF
>once|TRBV14|-|TRBJ2-5
TGTGCCAGCAGTTCTCTGGCGGAAGAGACCCAGTACTTC
CASSSLAEETQYF
>-|TRBV5-1|-|TRBJ1-1
TGCGCCAGCAGCTTGGTCCTTTTGACAGATGAAGCTTTCTTT
CASSLVLLTDEAFF
>-|TRBV19|-|TRBJ1-1
TGTGCCAGTAGTATAATCTCCGGACAGTCTACCACTGAAGCTTTCTTT
CASSIISGQSTTEAFF
>-|TRBV30|-|TRBJ1-4
TGTGCCTGGAGTGTGCAGGGAAAACTGTTTTTT
CAWSVQGKLFF
>-|TRBV5-3|TRBD2|TRBJ2-3
TGTGCCAGAACGGGGAGGGGCCCAGCTAGCACAGATACGCAGTATTTT
CARTGRGPASTDTQYF
>-|TRBV10-1|TRBD1|TRBJ2-2
TGCGCCAGCAGTGAGTCATGGCAGGGGGCGAACACCGGGGAGCTGTTTTTT
CASSESWQGANTGELFF
>once|TRBV27|-|TRBJ1-6
TGTGCCAGCAGTTCTGTCGGTTCACCCCTCCACTTT
CASSSVGSPLHF
>-|TRBV27|-|TRBJ2-7
TGTGCCAGCAGTCGGCTAAGGACAGCCTTCGCCTACGAGCAGTACTTC
CASSRLRTAFAYEQYF
>few|TRBV15|-|TRBJ1-1
TGTGCCACCAGCAGAGATAGGGTGACAGGAGCCGTGAACACTGAAGCTTTCTTT
CATSRDRVTGAVNTEAFF
>-|TRBV15|TRBD1|TRBJ2-7
TGTGCCACCAGCAGGGACAGGTCGTCCTACGAGCAGTACTTC
CATSRDRSSYEQYF
>-|TRBV11-1|-|TRBJ1-2
TGTGCCAGCAGCTGGGGAGGTGATGGCTACACCTTC
CASSWGGDGYTF
>-|TRBV5-1|-|TRBJ1-2
TGCGCCAGCAGCTTGGAAGGGGTGAGCGGCTACACCTTC
CASSLEGVSGYTF
>-|TRBV12-5|-|TRBJ1-5
TGTGCTAGTGGTAACGCCGGGGTGAGGAATCAGCCCCAGCATTTT
CASGNAGVRNQPQHF
>-|TRBV20-1|TRBD2|TRBJ2-7
TGCAGTGCTACTAGCGGTCACGAGCAGTACTTC
CSATSGHEQYF
>-|TRBV21-1|-|TRBJ1-6
TGTGCCAGCAGCAAAACGACCGCCAGGGGGAGCTGCTCCTATAATTCACCCCTCCACTTT
CASSKTTARGSCSYNSPLHF
>-|TRBV7-9|-|TRBJ2-7
TGTGCCAGCAGTCCTAGACCCGGGACTGGGAGGCACGAGCAGTACTTC
CASSPRPGTGRHEQYF
>-|TRBV10-2|TRBD1|TRBJ1-2
TGCGCCAGCGCCACACAGGGGGTAGACGGCTACACCTTC
CASATQGVDGYTF
>-|TRBV2|TRBD1|TRBJ2-7
TGTGCCAGCCGGGGGACAGGGGGCGACGAGCAGTACTTC
CASRGTGGDEQYF
>-|TRBV4-1|-|TRBJ1-2
TGCGCCAGCAGCCAAGATAGCTGGGGGCCAGTAAATGGCTACACCTTC
CASSQDSWGPVNGYTF
>-|TRBV12-3/TRBV12-4|-|TRBJ2-1
TGTGCCAGCAGTTTAGAACGCGGATATGAGCAGTTCTTC
CASSLERGYEQFF
>-|TRBV11-2|TRBD1|TRBJ2-1
TGTGCCAGCAGCTTGGGCAGGGGGCGGAATGAGCAGTTCTTC
CASSLGRGRNEQFF
>-|TRBV2|TRBD1|TRBJ1-2
TGTGCCAGCAGAAGGACAGGGCCCGTCTATGGCTACACCTTC
CASRRTGPVYGYTF
>-|TRBV3-1/TRBV3-2|-|TRBJ2-7
TGTGCCAGCAGCTCGCGGGACAGTGCATTCTACGAGCAGTACTTC
CASSSRDSAFYEQYF
>-|TRBV7-9|TRBD1|TRBJ2-2
TGTGCCAGCAAGTACAGGGGCAGCACCGGGGAGCTGTTTTTT
CASKYRGSTGELFF
>-|TRBV5-6|-|TRBJ2-7
TGTGCCAGCAGCCCCCTTAATGGACTAAACCCTTACGAGCAGTACTTC
CASSPLNGLNPYEQYF
>-|TRBV30|-|TRBJ1-2
TGTGCCTGGTCAAGTTCGAGCGAACCCTACACCTTC
CAWSSSSEPYTF
>-|TRBV10-3|-|TRBJ2-3
TGTGCCATCGACCGGGGTGGTACGCAGTATTTT
CAIDRGGTQYF
>-|TRBV5-5|-|TRBJ2-7
TGTGCCAGCAGCCCCAGGGTCGGCGAGCAGTACTTC
CASSPRVGEQYF
>few|TRBV6-6|-|TRBJ1-3
TGTGCCAGCATACAGGGCCGGGCAGGAAACACCATATATTTT
CASIQGRAGNTIYF
>-|TRBV3-1/TRBV3-2|TRBD1|TRBJ2-7
TGTGCCAGCAGCCACAGTAGGGGGACAGGGCTCCACGAGCAGTACTTC
CASSHSRGTGLHEQYF
>-|TRBV2|-|TRBJ1-5
TGTGCCAGCAGTGAAGAACAGGTTGGACAGCCCCAGCATTTT
CASSEEQVGQPQHF
>-|TRBV5-4|TRBD1|TRBJ1-1
TGTGCCAGCAGCGGGACAGGGGGCGCGGGTAGCTCTGAAGCTTTCTTT
CASSGTGGAGSSEAFF
>-|TRBV18|-|TRBJ1-2
TGTGCCAGCTCACCAGGAAACAGGGTCAGGGGCTATGGCTACACCTTC
CASSPGNRVRGYGYTF
>-|TRBV11-2|-|TRBJ2-2
TGTGCCAGCAGCTTATTCCCCCTCCAGGACACCGGGGAGCTGTTTTTT
CASSLFPLQDTGELFF
>-|TRBV6-2/TRBV6-3|TRBD1|TRBJ1-4
TGTGCCAGCAGTTACGACAGGGTTGGAGAAAAACTGTTTTTT
CASSYDRVGEKLFF
>-|TRBV4-2|TRBD2|TRBJ2-5
TGTGCCAGCAGCCGGGGACTATTCCAAGAGACCCAGTACTTC
CASSRGLFQETQYF
>-|TRBV5-1|-|TRBJ1-2
TGCGCCAGCAGCGACTTGACAGATAACTATGGCTACACCTTC
CASSDLTDNYGYTF
>few|TRBV18|-|TRBJ2-1
TGTGCCAGCTCCCCCCAAGGAGGCCTATCAAGCTCCTACAATGAGCAGTTCTTC
CASSPQGGLSSSYNEQFF
>-|TRBV5-1|TRBD2|TRBJ2-5
TGCGCCAGCAGCATCTATCTAGCGGGGGGGATGGAGACCCAGTACTTC
CASSIYLAGGMETQYF
>-|TRBV6-1|TRBD1|TRBJ1-1
TGTGCCAGCAGTGGCCGGACAGGGGGCGTGAGGACTGAAGCTTTCTTT
CASSGRTGGVRTEAFF
>few|TRBV11-2|TRBD1|TRBJ1-2
TGTGCCAGCAGCACCCGGACAGGGGGAGGCTACACCTTC
CASSTRTGGGYTF